Listed below are T cell receptor beta chains from one sample, sequenced in a study of T cell responses to AZD1222 COVID-19 vaccine. Clones were sequenced by immunoSEQ multiplex PCR, and TCRdb holds only the in-frame ones, with some missing. This table has around 120,000 clones, roughly 91% appearing once. The sample consisted of peripheral blood, taken on day 0 of AZD1222 vaccination. These receptors all stem from an adult in good health. Both conserved end residues are part of each CDR3. A D gene is named only where the DNA matches it firmly. Not every row has a clone size; where given, it reads once, few, many or a size class.

v_call	clone_size	d_call	j_call	cdr3_aa	cdr3_nt
TRBV5-1	.	.	TRBJ1-2	CASSLATGSGYTF	TGCGCCAGCAGCTTGGCCACAGGCAGCGGCTACACCTTC
TRBV30	.	.	TRBJ1-5	CAWRMRGGDNQPQHF	TGTGCCTGGAGGATGCGGGGGGGCGACAATCAGCCCCAGCATTTT
TRBV29-1	.	TRBD2	TRBJ2-7	CSGTPASGPDEQYF	TGCAGCGGGACGCCGGCTAGCGGGCCCGACGAGCAGTACTTC
TRBV15	once	TRBD2	TRBJ2-7	CATSRGLAGVDEQYF	TGTGCCACCAGCAGAGGCCTAGCGGGAGTGGACGAGCAGTACTTC
TRBV13	.	TRBD1	TRBJ1-1	CASSHSRGGTEAFF	TGTGCCAGCAGCCACTCCAGGGGGGGCACTGAAGCTTTCTTT
TRBV7-2	.	TRBD1	TRBJ1-5	CASSQTGGVQPQHF	TGTGCCAGCAGCCAGACAGGGGGCGTTCAGCCCCAGCATTTT
TRBV28	.	TRBD2	TRBJ2-3	CASSPRGSGASLNTQYF	TGTGCCAGCAGTCCTCGGGGCAGCGGGGCCTCACTGAATACGCAGTATTTT
TRBV5-4	.	.	TRBJ2-5	CASSSGLYQETQYF	TGTGCCAGCAGCTCGGGGCTGTACCAAGAGACCCAGTACTTC
TRBV30	.	.	TRBJ2-1	CAWSVLWEGYNEQFF	TGTGCCTGGAGTGTACTATGGGAAGGCTACAATGAGCAGTTCTTC
TRBV30	.	TRBD1	TRBJ1-5	CAWSTYRGGQPQHF	TGTGCCTGGAGTACTTACAGGGGTGGGCAGCCCCAGCATTTT
TRBV11-1	.	.	TRBJ1-2	CASSKSKSTGGYTF	TGTGCCAGCAGCAAGTCTAAATCTACTGGGGGCTACACCTTC
TRBV19	.	TRBD2	TRBJ2-3	CASSLLAGGGADTQYF	TGTGCCAGTAGTTTACTAGCGGGAGGAGGCGCAGATACGCAGTATTTT
TRBV6-5	.	TRBD1	TRBJ2-4	CASSSTGVAKNIQYF	TGTGCCAGCAGTTCTACAGGGGTTGCCAAAAACATTCAGTACTTC
TRBV24-1	once	TRBD2	TRBJ2-1	CATSSSGDYNEQFF	TGTGCCACCAGTTCTAGCGGGGACTACAATGAGCAGTTCTTC
TRBV6-6	.	.	TRBJ2-7	CASTLGGGAREQYF	TGTGCCAGCACCCTAGGAGGGGGGGCGCGGGAGCAGTACTTC